This record concerns one TCR beta chain sequence. Its target antigen remains unknown. The data are from a study of cytomegalovirus exposure and HLA in healthy donors (dated by TCRdb to the late 2010s). Some background on the complete study: In an earlier analysis of approximately 500 of the donors, about 260 Gb of sequence data and some 100 million unique TCR beta sequences from some 170 million T cells were reported. An early release covering roughly 640 HLA-typed donors comprised about 290 gigabases of sequencing data and roughly 85 million unique TCR sequences. Of the 300 to 500 genotyped donors, 75% to 85% were placed in the genetic ancestry cluster associated with self-reported Caucasian donors. The study aimed to test whether cataloging public T cell receptors could reveal signatures of past pathogen exposure. The study used immunosequencing to profile the T cell repertoires of several hundred subjects and linked those repertoires to cytomegalovirus serostatus. In addition to the first cohort of approximately 670 subjects, a separate validation cohort of about 120 different subjects was used. To predict cytomegalovirus infection status, the study combined high-throughput TCR immunosequencing, statistical association of individual TCRs with disease status, and machine learning. A later analysis re-analyzed previously published TCR beta repertoires from roughly 600 donors and added high-resolution HLA genotyping to study TCR occurrence patterns. In the later analysis, no new phenotypic data were used to find candidate immune exposures; instead, reliance was placed on TCR beta sequences and their occurrence across donors. An earlier analysis of 587 of the donors used high-throughput TCR beta sequencing to judge whether each TCR beta V gene segment behaved as functional or pseudogenic. Alongside the repertoire data, information on donor age, sex, ethnicity and CMV serostatus was compiled. A later genetic analysis used genome-wide SNP genotypes for about 60% of the 666 donors, treating that subset as a discovery cohort. Every discovery cohort repertoire had been produced on one sequencing platform. Both class I and class II loci were covered by HLA typing, at four-digit resolution. Typing coverage varied by locus: roughly 620-640 donors for A, B, C, DRB1 and DQB1; around 560 for DQA1; over 600 for DPA1; approximately 470 for DPB1. Because of strong linkage in the cohort, roughly five DR-DQ haplotypes were treated as single units for association and clustering. On average, around 200,000 unique TCR beta nucleotide sequences were sequenced per donor among several hundred genotyped donors of the cohort, with 15% to 20% of those sequences being non-productive.

Summary of the overall study and its limitations: In a later genetic analysis, a missense DCLRE1C variant was associated with V-gene and J-gene trimming of TCR beta chains, and the association was replicated in an independent cohort. Specific HLA alleles were associated with 16,951 TCR beta sequences at a false discovery rate of 0.05 in a later analysis. A later analysis found that HLA-associated TCR beta chains were more clonally expanded and had lower generation probabilities than equally common non-associated chains. HLA typing was unavailable for some donors at each locus, so association tests used only the typed subset. According to the authors, the approach could potentially be generalized to other disease states and immunological phenotypes. In vitro tests confirmed that a few of the cytomegalovirus-associated TCR beta chains recognize cytomegalovirus antigens. The classifier was reported to diagnose cytomegalovirus status with high specificity and sensitivity in both the original cohort and the validation cohort. A later analysis reported that several top co-occurrence clusters appeared linked to parvovirus B19, influenza, CMV and Epstein-Barr virus. A further reported finding was that TCR beta sequences accurately predicted the HLA-A and HLA-B alleles for most subjects in the first cohort. This cohort had only TCR beta chains sequenced, and the lack of alpha or paired-chain data limited which features could be detected. Immune exposure information for the cohort was limited to CMV serostatus. In an earlier analysis of some 500 of the donors, most TCR beta V segments were observed in productive rearrangements about 87% or about 30% of the time, broadly matching IMGT annotations. A later genetic analysis reported fewer N-insertions in productive TCRs among donors in an Asian-associated ancestry cluster than the approximately 670-donor mean. When HLA alleles, especially DR and DQ, strongly co-occurred, TCR associations were difficult to assign to individual alleles. Across donors, most TCR sequences were observed very rarely, whereas some public TCRs were present in many individuals. Roughly uniform sequencing depth across donors was assumed in presence/absence analyses, although this assumption may not hold. Correlated functional status among segregating V segments might be attributable to linkage disequilibrium, but an unknown experimental factor could not be ruled out. The study gave a list of some 150 TCR beta chains associated with cytomegalovirus. According to a later analysis, most CMV-associated TCR beta chains appeared to be HLA-restricted, and the HLA associations seemed to be driven largely by CMV exposure. Because counts were too low, around 18 rarely observed V segments, including chromosome 9 orphons, were left out of the earlier analysis of 500 to 750 of the donors. A later analysis found that TCR association rates varied across HLA loci, with DRB1 alleles showing the most associated TCRs and HLA-C alleles the fewest. The sequencing pipeline was judged likely to have produced a cluster of highly shared sequence variants as a technical artifact. The 87-base-pair reads could not distinguish some IMGT-functional V segments, including TRBV6-2 and TRBV6-3, so those segments were excluded.

The cohort comprised fewer than 700 healthy bone marrow donors. At the time of sampling, every cohort member was nominally healthy, though immune exposures that went unrecorded were likely present. The donor was CMV seronegative and was included in the group of hundreds of seronegative cohort members. Every donor gave a peripheral blood sample, and the peripheral blood mononuclear cells from that sample were used for TCR beta sequencing. Genomic DNA was extracted from the blood cell samples with the Qiagen DNeasy Blood Extraction Kit. The protocol used for the library was the immunoSEQ multiplex PCR assay. For the multiplex PCR, a mixture combining 60 forward primers for TCR Vbeta segments and 13 reverse primers for TCR Jbeta segments was used. The CDR3 region of rearranged TCR beta genes was amplified from genomic DNA by a multiplex PCR assay. On the Illumina HiSeq System, the amplified TCR beta libraries were sequenced as 87-base-pair reads. On the authors' methods: In a later analysis, tens of millions of unique TCR beta chains were counted across the approximately 640 repertoires, and approximately 9.9 million of these chains were shared by at least two donors. Raw reads were error-corrected and collapsed into unique sequences by a nearest-neighbor algorithm in which closely related sequences were merged to remove PCR and sequencing errors. To assign V, D and J gene segments, CDR3 sequences were aligned to IMGT reference sequences. Each retained sequence needed at least a six-nucleotide match to both a V gene segment and a J gene segment. Rearrangements were called productive when the CDR3 lacked stop codons and stayed in frame with V and J; all others were non-productive. Following IMGT convention, CDR3 was defined as the stretch from the second conserved V-encoded cysteine to the conserved J-encoded phenylalanine. In an earlier analysis of around 570 of the donors, sequences lacking an unambiguous match to a single V gene segment were excluded. An earlier analysis of a few hundred of the donors classified V segments as functional when productive rearrangements were above 56.7% and as segregating when the standard deviation between donors was above 5%. A statistical classification framework was built for diagnosing cytomegalovirus status from the catalog of TCR beta chain sequences. In a later analysis, TCR nucleotide sequences were compared against IMGT/GENE-DB human TR gene sequences so that V and J genes could be assigned. In a later analysis, CDR3 sequences and most-parsimonious VDJ recombination scenarios were assigned using the TCRdist pipeline. In a later analysis, each TCR beta chain was defined by its CDR3 amino acid sequence together with its V-gene family, and reads without a unique V-gene family were excluded. A later analysis removed over 500 highly shared, low-generation-probability nucleotide sequences to deal with suspected cross-contamination and a sequencing artifact. For each public chain, a later analysis derived a clonal expansion index from normalized ranks of inferred template counts within each repertoire. Generation probabilities in a later analysis came from a VDJ recombination model fitted to out-of-frame rearrangements, and those results were checked against IGoR. A later analysis scored TCR-TCR, TCR-HLA and TCR-CMV co-occurrence with hypergeometric tests, applying a repertoire-size bias correction to TCR pairs. In a later analysis, false discovery rates were estimated by permuting HLA or CMV assignments 20 times. In a later analysis, co-occurring TCRs were grouped with DBSCAN, and TCRdist sequence similarity was added when clustering was performed within HLA-allele-positive subsets. Co-occurrence clustering excluded repertoires with fewer than 30,000 or more than 120,000 public chains, plus five with anomalous nucleotide sharing. This is the immuneACCESS table as TCRdb keeps it, with only in-frame sequences that have V and J called. A part of the clones is gone; compared with another copy, unresolved V genes explain less than half, and the rest is unexplained. The D gene and trimming were derived from the DNA, and the V and J assignments and clone size from that table. This specimen's table enumerates roughly 46,000 clones. The ten largest make up about 1.1% of the sample.

At the junction V is shortened by 3 bases and J by 4 bases, with 12 bases in between. In the germline V gene, CDR1 corresponds to LGHNA and CDR2 to YSLEER. Counted from cysteine to phenylalanine, this CDR3 has 14 amino acids. Of the read, only the CDR3 DNA is kept; its 42 bases are in frame from base 1. The specimen sequenced was PBMCs. The chain was built from TRBV4-3 and TRBJ1-1; perhaps TRBD1 is the D gene, with 6 bases matching. The TCR originated in a woman aged 40-49 years in good health and CMV-seronegative. The CDR3 loop reads CASSQQQGVTEAFF. The sequenced DNA is TGCGCCAGCAGCCAGCAACAGGGAGTCACTGAAGCTTTCTTT.